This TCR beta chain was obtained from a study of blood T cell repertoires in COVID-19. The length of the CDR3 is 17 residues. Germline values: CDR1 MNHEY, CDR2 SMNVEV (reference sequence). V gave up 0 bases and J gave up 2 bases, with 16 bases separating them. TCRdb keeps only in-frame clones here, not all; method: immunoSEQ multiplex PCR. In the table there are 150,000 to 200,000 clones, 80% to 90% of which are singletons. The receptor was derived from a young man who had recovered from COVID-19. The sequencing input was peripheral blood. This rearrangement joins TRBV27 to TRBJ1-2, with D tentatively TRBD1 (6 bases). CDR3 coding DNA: TGTGCCAGCAGTTTATCCCACCGGGGGGGGCTCAACTATGGCTACACCTTC. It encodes CASSLSHRGGLNYGYTF.